This TCR beta chain was observed in a study of blood T cell repertoires in COVID-19. Looking at the study overall: Sites in the United States, Italy and Spain provided acute and convalescent COVID-19 samples. PBMCs, B-cell-depleted T cells, or T cells were the source of the cDNA or gDNA that made up the material.

Profiled with immunoSEQ multiplex PCR; TCRdb holds only in-frame clones, not every one. The sample yields 52,000 or so clones, almost 90% seen once. V was cut by 8 bases and J by 6 bases, with 14 bases left in between. Germline CDR1 and CDR2: DFQATT and SNEGSKA (reference sequence). The CDR3 length is 11 residues. The chain combines TRBV20-1 with TRBJ2-7, with D perhaps TRBD2 (5 bases). Sample: peripheral blood. The receptor was derived from a man in his sixties with active COVID-19. CDR3 sequence reads: CSLGLLREQYF. As DNA, the CDR3 is TGCAGTCTAGGACTCCTTCGCGAGCAGTACTTC.